The rows below give T cell receptor beta chains drawn from one sample of a study of post-analysis software for immune sequencing data. TCRdb used MiXCR to reprocess the PCR reads, holding one entry per CDR3 protein. The data hold more than 350,000 distinct CDR3 sequences, with 39% observed a single time. The sample comprised blood. The receptors come from a girl aged 2 to 10 with multiple sclerosis. The CDR3 runs from the conserved cysteine through the conserved F or W. The order of the fields is V gene, CDR3 length, J gene, D gene, clone size, CDR3 protein, CDR3 DNA. The D gene is left open where the match is weak. Clone size appears in some rows only: once, few, many, or a class for an expanded clone.

TRBV7-7	16	TRBJ2-1	TRBD2	-	CASSLSPTSGINEQFF	TGTGCTAGCAGCTTAAGCCCGACTAGCGGGATCAATGAGCAGTTCTTC
TRBV5-6	13	TRBJ1-1	-	many	CASSLNPNTEAFF	TGTGCCAGCAGCTTGAATCCGAACACTGAAGCTTTCTTT
TRBV5-1	14	TRBJ2-7	-	-	CASSLGGPSYEQYF	TGCGCCAGCAGCTTGGGGGGCCCCTCCTACGAGCAGTACTTC
TRBV6-6	11	TRBJ1-2	-	few	CAILPRDGYTF	TGTGCCATCTTACCCAGGGATGGCTACACCTTC
TRBV15	15	TRBJ2-7	TRBD1	few	CATSRPDRGSYEQYF	TGTGCCACCAGCAGACCCGACAGGGGCTCCTACGAGCAGTACTTC
TRBV7-3	15	TRBJ2-7	-	many	CASSLRPDSPYEQYF	TGTGCCAGCAGCCTACGACCTGACTCTCCCTACGAGCAGTACTTC
TRBV7-8	15	TRBJ2-1	TRBD2	-	CASSDRRLAFHEQFF	TGTGCCAGCAGCGATAGGAGACTAGCGTTCCATGAGCAGTTCTTC
TRBV4-3	15	TRBJ2-7	-	-	CASSQMQGRAYEQYF	TGCGCCAGCAGCCAAATGCAGGGGCGCGCCTACGAGCAGTACTTC
TRBV11-2	13	TRBJ2-1	-	few	CASSSVSYNEQFF	TGTGCCAGCAGCTCAGTGTCCTACAATGAGCAGTTCTTC
TRBV7-9	14	TRBJ1-5	TRBD1	-	CVSSRGTTNQPQHF	TGTGTCAGCAGCAGGGGGACAACCAATCAGCCCCAGCATTTT
TRBV19	17	TRBJ2-3	TRBD2	few	CASSMRRRGGSTDTQYF	TGTGCCAGTAGTATGCGGAGGCGGGGGGGTTCCACAGATACGCAGTATTTT
TRBV2	14	TRBJ1-2	-	-	CASSGRGANYGYTF	TGTGCCAGCAGTGGTCGGGGGGCTAACTATGGCTACACCTTC
TRBV4-2	15	TRBJ1-1	-	-	CASSQDSYMNTEAFF	TGTGCCAGCAGCCAAGATAGTTACATGAACACTGAAGCTTTCTTT
TRBV7-3	18	TRBJ2-6	TRBD2	few	CASSTGLAGYSGANVLTF	TGTGCCAGCAGCACAGGACTAGCGGGATACTCTGGGGCCAACGTCCTGACTTTC
TRBV5-1	16	TRBJ2-6	TRBD1	-	CASTPIQGFGANVRNF	TGCGCCAGCACCCCGATACAGGGGTTTGGGGCCAACGTCCGGAACTTC
TRBV18	13	TRBJ2-7	-	few	CASSPVISYEQYF	TGTGCCAGCTCACCAGTAATCTCCTACGAGCAGTACTTC
TRBV18	15	TRBJ2-7	-	-	CASSVTAVGSYEQYF	TGTGCCAGCTCAGTCACGGCAGTCGGGTCCTACGAGCAGTACTTC
TRBV14	14	TRBJ1-2	-	few	CASSQALGNYGYTF	TGTGCCAGCAGCCAAGCGCTCGGAAACTATGGCTACACCTTC
TRBV12-3/TRBV12-4	13	TRBJ2-7	-	-	CASRVQSSYEQYF	TGTGCCAGCAGGGTACAAAGCTCCTACGAGCAGTACTTC
TRBV5-6	16	TRBJ1-5	TRBD1	few	CASSLGSGTGLLPQHF	TGTGCCAGCAGCCTGGGCTCCGGGACAGGGCTTCTGCCCCAGCATTTT
TRBV12-3/TRBV12-4	14	TRBJ1-1	-	few	CASRSAGKNTEAFF	TGTGCCAGCAGATCCGCCGGGAAGAACACTGAAGCTTTCTTT
TRBV7-9	15	TRBJ2-7	-	-	CASSLLSDSPYEQYF	TGTGCCAGCAGCTTATTGTCGGACAGCCCCTACGAGCAGTACTTC
TRBV5-1	15	TRBJ2-7	-	-	CASSLATGHSYEQYF	TGCGCCAGCAGCTTGGCCACAGGCCACTCCTACGAGCAGTACTTC
TRBV5-8	16	TRBJ2-1	-	-	CASSPAEGVLFDEQFF	TGTGCCAGCAGCCCCGCGGAGGGGGTGCTCTTCGATGAGCAGTTCTTC
TRBV12-3/TRBV12-4	16	TRBJ1-2	TRBD1	-	CASSLPGQGANYGYTF	TGTGCCAGCAGTTTACCGGGACAGGGAGCTAACTATGGCTACACCTTC
TRBV7-2	15	TRBJ2-5	-	few	CASSFTGHQQETQYF	TGTGCCAGCAGCTTCACGGGACACCAACAAGAGACCCAGTACTTC
TRBV20-1	14	TRBJ2-1	-	few	CSARRGTPGHEQFF	TGCAGTGCTCGCAGGGGGACTCCGGGACATGAGCAGTTCTTC
TRBV6-1	16	TRBJ1-5	TRBD1	-	CASSANRQGIIQPQHF	TGTGCCAGCAGTGCTAACAGACAGGGTATCATTCAGCCCCAGCATTTT
TRBV10-1	12	TRBJ2-1	-	few	CASGQGYNEQFF	TGCGCCAGCGGTCAGGGCTACAATGAGCAGTTCTTC
TRBV20-1	16	TRBJ1-4	-	-	CSALPRTDLANEKLFF	TGCAGTGCTCTGCCGAGGACGGACTTGGCTAATGAAAAACTGTTTTTT
TRBV29-1	11	TRBJ1-2	-	few	CSVDQGFGYTF	TGCAGCGTTGACCAGGGCTTTGGCTACACCTTC
TRBV4-1	16	TRBJ2-1	TRBD2	-	CASSGGLAGIYNEQFF	TGCGCCAGCAGCGGGGGACTAGCGGGGATTTACAATGAGCAGTTCTTC
TRBV7-9	14	TRBJ2-5	TRBD2	-	CASSRGLAEETQYF	TGTGCCAGCAGCCGAGGACTAGCGGAAGAGACCCAGTACTTC
TRBV4-2	15	TRBJ2-1	-	-	CASSPRSGPANEQFF	TGTGCCAGCAGCCCGCGGAGCGGTCCGGCGAATGAGCAGTTCTTC
TRBV20-1	14	TRBJ2-7	-	few	CSARGGHPLSEQYF	TGCAGTGCTAGAGGGGGACATCCCCTGTCCGAGCAGTACTTC